This T cell receptor beta chain was obtained from a study of T cells after yellow fever vaccination. Synthesis of TCR cDNA relied on 5'RACE template switching, which attached a universal primer site and UMIs. From the 5' RACE reads, TCRdb called clonotypes with MiXCR, one entry per CDR3 protein. Among some 300,000 distinct CDR3 sequences listed, roughly 4% were seen once. Study-level results: A small share of clonotypes appeared in both CD4 and CD8 compartments. Most clones from primary vaccination were detected again post-booster (roughly 96% CD4, more than 85% CD8).

A remark on this clonotype: Its antigen remains unidentified.

V was clipped by 7 bases and J by 0 bases; unmatched bases: 12. Looked up from germline, CDR1 is MNHNY and CDR2 is SVGAGI (reference sequence). The CDR3 contains 18 residues. The sequence was obtained from a man between 18 and 29 years old who received the YFV17D yellow fever vaccine. The rearrangement joins TRBV6-6 to TRBJ1-4, with 9 bases aligning to TRBD1. The sequencing here drew on PBMCs, taken on the day of the yellow fever booster vaccination. CDR3 sequence (DNA): TGTGCCAGCAACCCGGGACAGGGAACGGGGGCAACTAATGAAAAACTGTTTTTT. This encodes CASNPGQGTGATNEKLFF.